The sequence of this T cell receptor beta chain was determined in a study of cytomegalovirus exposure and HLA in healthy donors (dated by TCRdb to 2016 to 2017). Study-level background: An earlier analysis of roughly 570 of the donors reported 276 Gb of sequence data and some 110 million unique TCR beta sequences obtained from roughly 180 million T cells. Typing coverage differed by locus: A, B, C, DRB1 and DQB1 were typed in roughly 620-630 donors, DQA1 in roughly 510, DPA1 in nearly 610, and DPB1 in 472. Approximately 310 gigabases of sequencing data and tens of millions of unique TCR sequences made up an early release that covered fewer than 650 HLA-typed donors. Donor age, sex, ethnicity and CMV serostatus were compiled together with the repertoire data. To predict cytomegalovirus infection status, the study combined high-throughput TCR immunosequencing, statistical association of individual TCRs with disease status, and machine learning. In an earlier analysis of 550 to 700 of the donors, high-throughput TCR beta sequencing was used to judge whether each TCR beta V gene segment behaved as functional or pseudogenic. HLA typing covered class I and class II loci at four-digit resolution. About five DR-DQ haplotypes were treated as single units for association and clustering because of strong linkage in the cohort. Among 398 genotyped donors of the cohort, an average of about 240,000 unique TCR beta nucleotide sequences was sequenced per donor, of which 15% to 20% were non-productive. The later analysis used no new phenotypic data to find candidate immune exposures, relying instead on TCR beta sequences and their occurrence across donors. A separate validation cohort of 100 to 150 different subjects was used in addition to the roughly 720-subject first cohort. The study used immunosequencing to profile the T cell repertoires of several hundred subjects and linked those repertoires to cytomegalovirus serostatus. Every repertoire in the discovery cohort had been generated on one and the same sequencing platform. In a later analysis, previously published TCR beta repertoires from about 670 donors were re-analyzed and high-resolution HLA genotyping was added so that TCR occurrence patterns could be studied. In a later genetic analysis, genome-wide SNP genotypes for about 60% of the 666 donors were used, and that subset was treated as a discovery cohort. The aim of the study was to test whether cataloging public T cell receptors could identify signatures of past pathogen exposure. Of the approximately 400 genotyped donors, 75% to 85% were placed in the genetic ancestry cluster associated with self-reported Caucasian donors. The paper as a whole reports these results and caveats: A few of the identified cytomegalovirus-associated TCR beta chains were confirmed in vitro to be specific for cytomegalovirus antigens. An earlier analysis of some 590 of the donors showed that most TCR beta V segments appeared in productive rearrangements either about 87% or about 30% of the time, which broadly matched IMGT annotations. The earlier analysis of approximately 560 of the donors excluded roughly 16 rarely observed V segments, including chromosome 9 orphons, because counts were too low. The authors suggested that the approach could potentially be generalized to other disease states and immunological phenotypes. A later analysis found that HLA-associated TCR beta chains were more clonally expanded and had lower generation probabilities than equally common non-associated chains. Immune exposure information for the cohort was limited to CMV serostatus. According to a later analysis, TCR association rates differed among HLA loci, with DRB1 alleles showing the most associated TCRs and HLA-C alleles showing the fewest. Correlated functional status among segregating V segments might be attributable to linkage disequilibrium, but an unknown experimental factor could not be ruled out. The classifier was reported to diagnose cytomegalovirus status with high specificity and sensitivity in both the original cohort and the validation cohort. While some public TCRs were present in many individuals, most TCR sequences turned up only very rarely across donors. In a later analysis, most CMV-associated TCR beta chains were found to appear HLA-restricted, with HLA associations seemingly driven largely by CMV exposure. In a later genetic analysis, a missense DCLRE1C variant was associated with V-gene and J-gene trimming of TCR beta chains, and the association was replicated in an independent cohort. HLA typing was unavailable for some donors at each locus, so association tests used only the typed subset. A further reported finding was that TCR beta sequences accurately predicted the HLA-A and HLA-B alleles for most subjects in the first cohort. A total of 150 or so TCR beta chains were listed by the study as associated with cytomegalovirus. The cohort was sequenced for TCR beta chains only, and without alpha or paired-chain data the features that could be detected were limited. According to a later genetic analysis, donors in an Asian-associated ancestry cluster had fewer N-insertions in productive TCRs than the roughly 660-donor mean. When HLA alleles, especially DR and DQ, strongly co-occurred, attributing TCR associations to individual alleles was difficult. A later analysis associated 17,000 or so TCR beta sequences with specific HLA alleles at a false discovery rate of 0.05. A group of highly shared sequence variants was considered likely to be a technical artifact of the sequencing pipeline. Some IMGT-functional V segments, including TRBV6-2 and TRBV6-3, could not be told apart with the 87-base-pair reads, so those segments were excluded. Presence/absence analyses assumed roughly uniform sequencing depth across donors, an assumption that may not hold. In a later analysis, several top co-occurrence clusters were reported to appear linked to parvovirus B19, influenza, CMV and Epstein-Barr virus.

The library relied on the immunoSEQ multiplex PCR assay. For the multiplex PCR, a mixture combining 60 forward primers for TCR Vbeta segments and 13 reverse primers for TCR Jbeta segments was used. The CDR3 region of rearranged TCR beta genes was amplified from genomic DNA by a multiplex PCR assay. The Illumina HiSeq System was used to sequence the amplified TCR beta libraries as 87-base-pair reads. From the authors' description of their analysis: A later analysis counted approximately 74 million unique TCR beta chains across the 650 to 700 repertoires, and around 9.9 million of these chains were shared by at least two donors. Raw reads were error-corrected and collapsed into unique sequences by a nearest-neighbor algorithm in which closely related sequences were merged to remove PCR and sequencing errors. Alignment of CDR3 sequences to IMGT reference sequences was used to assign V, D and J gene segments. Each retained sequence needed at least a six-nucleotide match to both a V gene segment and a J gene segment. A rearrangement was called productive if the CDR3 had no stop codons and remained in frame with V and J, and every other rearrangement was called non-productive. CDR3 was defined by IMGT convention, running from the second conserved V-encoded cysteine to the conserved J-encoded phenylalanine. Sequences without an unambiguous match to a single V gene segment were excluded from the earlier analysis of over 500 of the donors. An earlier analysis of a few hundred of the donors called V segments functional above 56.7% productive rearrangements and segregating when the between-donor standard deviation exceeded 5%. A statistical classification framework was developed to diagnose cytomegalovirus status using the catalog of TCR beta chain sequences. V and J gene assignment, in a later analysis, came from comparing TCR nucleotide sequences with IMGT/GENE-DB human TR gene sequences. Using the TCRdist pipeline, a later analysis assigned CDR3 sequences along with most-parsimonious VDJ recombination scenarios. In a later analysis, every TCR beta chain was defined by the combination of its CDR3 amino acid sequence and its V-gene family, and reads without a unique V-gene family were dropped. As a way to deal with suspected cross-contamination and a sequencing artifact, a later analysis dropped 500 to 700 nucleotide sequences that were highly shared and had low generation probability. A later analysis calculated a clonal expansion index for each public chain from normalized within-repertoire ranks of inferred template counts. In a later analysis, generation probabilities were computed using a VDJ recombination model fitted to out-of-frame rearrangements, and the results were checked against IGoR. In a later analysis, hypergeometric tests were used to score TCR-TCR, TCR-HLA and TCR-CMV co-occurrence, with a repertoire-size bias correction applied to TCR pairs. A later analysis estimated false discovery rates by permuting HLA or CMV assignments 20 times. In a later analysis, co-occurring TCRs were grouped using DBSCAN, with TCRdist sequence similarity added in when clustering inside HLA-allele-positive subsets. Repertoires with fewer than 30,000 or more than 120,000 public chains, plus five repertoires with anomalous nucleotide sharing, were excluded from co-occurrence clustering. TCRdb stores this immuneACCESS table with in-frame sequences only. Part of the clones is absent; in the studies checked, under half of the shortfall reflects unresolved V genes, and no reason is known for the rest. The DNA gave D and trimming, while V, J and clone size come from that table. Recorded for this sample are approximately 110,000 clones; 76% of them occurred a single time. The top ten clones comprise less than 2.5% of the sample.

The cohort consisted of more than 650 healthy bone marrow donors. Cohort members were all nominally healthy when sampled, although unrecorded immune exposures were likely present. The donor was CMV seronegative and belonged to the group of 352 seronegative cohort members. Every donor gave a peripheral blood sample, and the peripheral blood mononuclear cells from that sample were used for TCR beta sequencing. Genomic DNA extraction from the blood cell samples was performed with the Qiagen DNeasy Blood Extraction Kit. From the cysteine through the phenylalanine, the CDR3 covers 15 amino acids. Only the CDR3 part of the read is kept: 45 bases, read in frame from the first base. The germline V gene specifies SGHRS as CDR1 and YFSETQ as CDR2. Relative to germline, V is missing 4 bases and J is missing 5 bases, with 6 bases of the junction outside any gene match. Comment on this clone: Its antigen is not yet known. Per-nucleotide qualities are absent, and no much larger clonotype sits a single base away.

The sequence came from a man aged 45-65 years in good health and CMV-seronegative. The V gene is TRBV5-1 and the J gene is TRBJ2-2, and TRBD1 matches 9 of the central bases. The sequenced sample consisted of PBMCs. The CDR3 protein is CASSTGQGGTGELFF. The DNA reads TGCGCCAGCAGCACGGGACAGGGAGGAACCGGGGAGCTGTTTTTT.